The entry that follows covers one T cell receptor beta chain sequence. Antigen unknown. The data belong to a study of shared clonotypes between healthy human individuals. Notes on the study in general: Owing to a small donor count, the genetic and exposure-history diversity represented was limited. Sample collection involved blood only; tissue repertoires are likely different. The sharing of 4.5% to 6.5% of naive CD4 clonotypes was seen across a few donors. An anticipated effect of sequencing depth on clonotype sharing among donors was recognized.

Data came from immunoSEQ multiplex PCR; TCRdb stores just in-frame clones and leaves some out. The data show 330,000 or so clones, with under 80% seen just once and approximately 10% held by the top ten. The trim removed 5 bases at V and 5 bases at J, leaving 10 bases unmatched. The CDR3 contains 17 residues. The germline V gene has CDR1 SGHRS and CDR2 YFSETQ. The clonotype originates from a man in his thirties or forties in good health. Sequencing input: memory CD4+ T cells sorted from blood. Subset of the sample: CD45RA-negative fraction. The V call is TRBV5-1, the J call TRBJ2-2; 12 bases agree with TRBD1. The CDR3 sequence is CASRPGQGAFRTGELFF. As DNA, the CDR3 is TGCGCCAGCAGACCGGGACAGGGGGCATTTAGAACCGGGGAGCTGTTTTTT.